Detailed here is one T cell receptor beta chain. The antigen is not known. This record belongs to a study of CD4+ T cells in melanoma. General study results and limits: CD8+ T cell, macrophage and B cell function reportedly correlated with neoantigen-specific CD4+ T cells. Diverse differentiation states were reported for melanoma neoantigen-specific CD4+ T cells.

Assay used: immunoSEQ multiplex PCR; TCRdb lists only in-frame clones, some missing. The sample shows about 140,000 clones, around nine tenths of them seen only once. This CDR3 is built from 15 residues. V was pared by 4 bases and J by 8 bases, with 10 bases of the junction left unmatched. CDR1 and CDR2 from the germline V gene are SGHRS and YFSETQ. The chain recombines TRBV5-1 with TRBJ1-2; the match to TRBD1 covers 11 bases. The TCR sequence derives from a human donor with melanoma. The CDR3: CASSPTGTGGTGYTF. CDR3 in DNA: TGCGCCAGCAGCCCGACAGGGACAGGGGGGACAGGCTACACCTTC.